Below are 15 T cell receptor beta chains sequenced from a single sample in a study of blood T cell repertoires in COVID-19. The table came from immunoSEQ multiplex PCR; TCRdb's copy has only in-frame clones and leaves some out. The table records about 400,000 clones, roughly 90% of them present only once. The material sequenced was PBMCs or T cells enriched from blood (not recorded which). The receptor source for this set is a woman in her thirties or forties with acute COVID-19.

This clone occurred a few times. J is TRBJ1-3 and V is TRBV2, with 7 bases fitting TRBD1. The germline CDR1 and CDR2 sequences are SNHLY and FYNNEI. J gave up 4 bases and V 6 bases, and 6 bases lay outside the gene matches. The CDR3 extends over 14 amino acids. The CDR3 coding sequence is TGTGCCAGCAGAGAAACAGGGGAAGGAAACACCATATATTTT. Translated, it gives CASRETGEGNTIYF.

The rearrangement joins TRBV5-8 to TRBJ1-5, with TRBD1 matching over 9 bases. The J segment lost 4 bases and the V segment lost 4 bases, leaving 9 bases of the junction unmatched. CDR1 and CDR2 from the germline V gene are SGHTS and YDEGEE. CDR3 length equals 16 residues. The CDR3 sequence: CASSPGTGLSNQPQHF. CDR3 DNA: TGTGCCAGCAGCCCCGGGACAGGGCTGAGTAATCAGCCCCAGCATTTT.

The genes are TRBV5-1 and TRBJ1-2; no clear D. V was clipped by 4 bases and J by 4 bases, with 11 bases between them. Germline values: CDR1 SGHRS, CDR2 YFSETQ. The CDR3 covers 13 residues. CDR3 in amino acids: CASSVTSSYGYTF. The CDR3 nucleotides read TGCGCCAGCAGCGTTACAAGTTCCTATGGCTACACCTTC. The entire variable domain, with the rest obtained from reference TRBV5-1 and TRBJ1-2, is as follows: KAGVTQTPRYLIKTRGQQVTLSCSPISGHRSVSWYQQTPGQGLQFLFEYFSETQRNKGNFPGRFSGRQFSNSRSEMNVSTLELGDSALYLCASSVTSSYGYTFGSGTRLTVV.

This clone was observed a few times. The V gene is TRBV5-4, the J gene TRBJ2-2; tentative D call: TRBD1 (6 bases). This CDR3 spans 15 amino acids. Trimming shortened V by 6 bases and J by 5 bases, and 17 bases separated the two germline ends. Germline V gene data show CDR1 as SGHNT and CDR2 as YYREEE (reference sequence). CDR3 region: CASIVRRGGTGELFF. CDR3 coding DNA: TGTGCCAGCATTGTACGCAGAGGGGGTACCGGGGAGCTGTTTTTT.

The chain couples TRBV5-1 to TRBJ1-1; 9 bases agree with TRBD1. CDR1 SGHRS and CDR2 YFSETQ come from the germline V gene. The CDR3 is 15 residues long. The V segment lost 7 bases and the J segment 6 bases; nucleotides outside the gene matches: 13. In DNA, the CDR3 is TGCGCCAGCGGATTTCGCCGAACAGGGGGCCCTGAAGCTTTCTTT. Amino acid sequence: CASGFRRTGGPEAFF.

The CDR3 coding sequence is TGTGCCAGCAGTAATCCCCGGGACAGGGGACGCGAAAAACTGTTTTTT. Translation gives CASSNPRDRGREKLFF. The V and J genes are TRBV7-9 and TRBJ1-4, with TRBD1 identical over 10 bases. CDR3 length: 16 amino acids. Germline V gene sequence: CDR1 SEHNR, CDR2 FQNEAQ (reference sequence). Unmatched junction bases numbered 12, after V lost 6 bases and J lost 8 bases.

The V call is TRBV2, the J call TRBJ2-2; 14 nucleotides align to TRBD2. Germline CDR1 SNHLY, CDR2 FYNNEI. CDR3 length: 14 amino acids. V lost 6 bases to trimming and J lost 6 bases; unmatched junction nucleotides: 0. CDR3 sequence: CASRGLAGAGELFF. The DNA of the CDR3 is TGTGCCAGCAGGGGACTAGCGGGGGCCGGGGAGCTGTTTTTT.

The rearrangement uses TRBV5-1 and TRBJ1-4; D possibly corresponds to TRBD1 (5 bases). Trimming pared 4 bases from V and 0 bases from J, leaving 13 bases between. The V gene's germline CDR1 is SGHRS and CDR2 YFSETQ. The CDR3 length is 16 residues. CDR3 loop: CASSRTDTATNEKLFF. The CDR3 DNA is TGCGCCAGCAGCCGTACGGACACTGCAACTAATGAAAAACTGTTTTTT.

The V gene is TRBV2, the J gene TRBJ1-2, with D unclear. With 6 bases removed from V and 6 bases from J, the gap between germline ends came to 5 bases. CDR3 length: 10 amino acids. Germline V gene data show CDR1 as SNHLY and CDR2 as FYNNEI. CDR3 bases: TGTGCCAGCAGAGACAATGGCTACACCTTC. Translated: CASRDNGYTF.

This chain connects TRBV5-1 to TRBJ2-4; 8 nucleotides match TRBD2. Germline CDR1 SGHRS, CDR2 YFSETQ. This CDR3 spans 18 amino acids. V dropped 4 bases and J dropped 0; count of bases not matched to a gene: 12. The CDR3 loop reads CASSPGTRIQLAKNIQYF. CDR3 DNA sequence: TGCGCCAGCAGCCCGGGGACTAGGATACAACTAGCCAAAAACATTCAGTACTTC.

Only one count was recorded for this clone. The chain recombines TRBV5-4 with TRBJ1-1; 7 bases align to TRBD1. V lost 3 bases, J lost 7 bases, and 6 bases stayed unmatched. Germline V gene sequence: CDR1 SGHNT, CDR2 YYREEE (reference sequence). The CDR3 has 13 residues. This chain's CDR3 is CASSSRDSFEAFF. For the CDR3, the DNA is TGTGCCAGCAGCTCTCGGGACAGCTTTGAAGCTTTCTTT.

This clone is a singleton in its sample. This chain uses TRBV10-3 with TRBJ2-2; the D gene is possibly TRBD2 (5 bases). Germline V CDR1 and CDR2: ENHRY, SYGVKD. There are 17 residues in the CDR3. V was clipped by 2 bases and J by 0 bases, with 13 bases between them. The CDR3 coding sequence is TGTGCCATCAGTGAGAGGGTTGGGGAGACGAACACCGGGGAGCTGTTTTTT. Amino acids: CAISERVGETNTGELFF.

This chain uses TRBV30 with TRBJ2-2; TRBD2 agrees at 8 bases. Germline trimming cut 5 bases from V and 3 bases from J; bases unmatched to any gene: 11. This CDR3 comprises 16 residues. CDR1 and CDR2 from the germline V gene are GTSNPN and SVGIG (reference sequence). This chain's CDR3 is CAWGLLWGLDTGELFF. The CDR3 nucleotides are TGTGCCTGGGGTCTTTTATGGGGACTAGACACCGGGGAGCTGTTTTTT. The full variable domain, its missing parts supplied by reference TRBV30 and TRBJ2-2, is SQTIHQWPATLVQPVGSPLSLECTVEGTSNPNLYWYRQAAGRGLQLLFYSVGIGQISSEVPQNLSASRPQDRQFILSSKKLLLSDSGFYLCAWGLLWGLDTGELFFGEGSRLTVL.

The genes are TRBV4-1 and TRBJ1-6; 7 nucleotides agree with TRBD1. The CDR3 runs to 16 residues. Unmatched junction bases numbered 5, after V lost 2 bases and J lost 4 bases. Germline V gene data show CDR1 as MGHRA and CDR2 as YSYEKL. The CDR3 here is CASSQRDSTYNSPLHF. CDR3 DNA sequence: TGCGCCAGCAGCCAAAGGGACAGCACGTATAATTCACCCCTCCACTTT.

This chain uses TRBV9 with TRBJ1-6; TRBD1 aligns across 10 bases. Germline CDR1 reads SGDLS; CDR2 reads YYNGEE. This CDR3 has 13 residues. J lost 10 bases, V lost 6 bases, and 4 bases had no gene match. Here the CDR3 DNA reads TGTGCCAGCAAGGGGACAGGGGACTCACCCCTCCACTTT. This encodes CASKGTGDSPLHF.